These 8 T cell receptor beta chains were sequenced from one sample in a study of blood T cell repertoires in COVID-19 (TCRdb year 2020). The library was prepared using the immunoSEQ multiplex PCR assay. This is the immuneACCESS table as TCRdb keeps it, with only in-frame sequences that have V and J called. A part of the clones is gone; compared with another copy, unresolved V genes explain less than half, and the rest is unexplained. This sample holds about 240,000 clones; around 90% were observed only once. Clones ranked in the top ten supply approximately 7.6% of the sample. Sequencing was carried out using peripheral blood. These receptors originate from a man in his sixties who had recovered from COVID-19.

This clone appeared once. The J gene is TRBJ1-5, the V gene TRBV11-2; D gene uncertain. Germline lookup yields CDR1 SGHAT and CDR2 FQNNGV. V was trimmed by 1 base and J by 4 bases, leaving 5 bases between them. The CDR3 is 13 residues long. CDR3 coding DNA: TGTGCCAGCAGCTTAGGGCAGAATCAGCCCCAGCATTTT. Its translation: CASSLGQNQPQHF.

This clone has a handful of counts. In DNA, the CDR3 is TGTGCCAGCAGCCCTCGGGTAACCCTCTCCTACGAGCAGTACTTC. It translates to CASSPRVTLSYEQYF. This chain links TRBV6-2 or TRBV6-3 with TRBJ2-7, with unresolved D. V was trimmed by 6 bases and J by 0 bases, leaving 15 bases between them. Germline loops: CDR1 MNHEY, CDR2 SVGEGT. This CDR3 contains 15 residues.

This clone has at least ten counts. The chain employs TRBV2 and TRBJ2-7; 10 bases map to TRBD1. V shed 3 bases and J 6 bases; nucleotides not matched to a gene: 5. The CDR3 is made up of 14 amino acids. Germline-derived CDR1 and CDR2 are SNHLY and FYNNEI. CDR3 in DNA: TGTGCCAGCAGTGACCCCGACAGGGGGCGCGAGCAGTACGTC. The encoded protein is CASSDPDRGREQYV.

This clone has just a few counts. The chain has TRBV12-3 or TRBV12-4 and TRBJ1-1; no firm D call. CDR3 length equals 12 residues. Trimming pared 6 bases from V and 4 bases from J, leaving 9 bases between. CDR3 bases: TGTGCCAGCAGCTTCCCGGGCACTGAAGCTTTCTTT. It encodes CASSFPGTEAFF.

The V call is TRBV2, the J call TRBJ2-7; 8 bases are shared with TRBD1. The CDR3 is 13 amino acids. Germline V lookup: CDR1 SNHLY, CDR2 FYNNEI. V was clipped by 8 bases and J by 2 bases; unmatched bases: 5. Here the CDR3 DNA reads TGTGCCAGCTCGATACAGGGGGCCTACGAGCAGTACTTC. This codes for CASSIQGAYEQYF.

The chain carries TRBV21-1 and TRBJ1-1; no check of the table's D call, TRBD1, against the DNA was made. TRBV21-1 is a known pseudogene. The CDR3 has 14 amino acids. CDR3 in DNA: TGTGCCAGGCCTAAGACCCCCAGGGACACTGAAGCTTTCTTT. As protein: CARPKTPRDTEAFF.

The J gene is TRBJ2-5, the V gene TRBV6-5, with 7 nucleotides matching TRBD1. This CDR3 is built from 14 residues. Trimming at V came to 7 bases and at J to 5 bases, leaving 10 bases not matched to a gene. Per the germline V gene, CDR1 is MNHEY and CDR2 is SVGAGI. CDR3 sequence reads: CASMTRDRGETQYF. The CDR3 DNA reads TGTGCCAGCATGACCCGGGACAGAGGGGAGACCCAGTACTTC.

In this sample, this clone turned up once. J is TRBJ1-1 and V is TRBV2, with a weak D call TRBD1 (5 bases). Trimming took off 5 bases at V and 7 bases at J, with 20 bases between the two ends. This CDR3 region has 15 residues. The germline V gene encodes CDR1 SNHLY and CDR2 FYNNEI. The CDR3 sequence: CASSTRGAEISEAFF. The CDR3 region has the DNA TGTGCCAGCAGTACCCGCGGGGCTGAGATTAGTGAAGCTTTCTTT.